This TCR beta chain was captured in a study of PD-L1 blockade in urothelial cancer. Overall study: Among blood samples, the median T cell count was approximately 150,000. Study-level results: Blood clones associated with the tumor expanded more at 3 weeks in durable-benefit patients.

Generated by immunoSEQ multiplex PCR, the TCRdb table keeps only in-frame clones and is missing some. Among roughly 63,000 clones listed, approximately 80% were seen once. Stated time point: pretreatment peripheral blood. In germline, CDR1 is SEHNR, CDR2 FQNEAQ (reference sequence). Trimming stripped 3 bases from V and 2 bases from J, with 10 bases between. CDR3 length equals 14 residues. Worth noting for this clone: The antigen is unknown.

The chain carries TRBV7-9 and TRBJ2-5; D is unresolved. Sequences were derived from PBMCs, sampled around atezolizumab (anti-PD-L1) treatment. This TCR derives from a man in his 70s with urothelial cancer. CDR3 sequence (DNA): TGTGCCAGCAGCTTTTCGTACAGTCAAGAGACCCAGTACTTC. Protein product: CASSFSYSQETQYF.